What follows are 6 T cell receptor beta chains derived from one specimen sequenced in a study of post-analysis software for immune sequencing data. TCR beta cDNA libraries had unique molecular identifiers. In TCRdb, the PCR reads were re-called with MiXCR into one record per CDR3 protein. The table lists hundreds of thousands of distinct CDR3 sequences, less than 35% of them singletons. No cognate antigen is known for these TCRs. General study points: Roughly five TRBV segments, including TRBV5-6, TRBV5-1 and TRBV20-1, were more frequent in patients than controls.

The sequencing input was blood. All receptors come from a girl aged 10-17 years with multiple sclerosis.

This chain connects TRBV9 to TRBJ1-2; 11 positions match TRBD1. CDR1 is SGDLS, CDR2 YYNGEE, per germline. V lost 3 bases, J lost 2 bases, and 3 bases stayed unmatched. The CDR3 covers 15 residues. As DNA, the CDR3 is TGTGCCAGCAGCGCCGGGACAGGGGGGAACTATGGCTACACCTTC. It translates to CASSAGTGGNYGYTF.

This clonotype was seen a few times. The J gene is TRBJ2-3, the V gene TRBV12-5; unclear D gene. CDR1 and CDR2 from the germline V gene are LGHNT and FRNRAP. V shed 6 bases and J shed 1 base, with 11 bases lying between them. This CDR3 is 14 amino acids long. Written as DNA, the CDR3 is TGTGCTAGTGGCCCCCCCGAGGGCACAGATACGCAGTATTTT. Protein sequence: CASGPPEGTDTQYF. The full variable domain, completed using reference TRBV12-5 and TRBJ2-3, is DARVTQTPRHKVTEMGQEVTMRCQPILGHNTVFWYRQTMMQGLELLAYFRNRAPLDDSGMPKDRFSAEMPDATLATLKIQPSEPRDSAVYFCASGPPEGTDTQYFGPGTRLTVL.

The J gene is TRBJ2-5, the V gene TRBV11-3; possibly TRBD2 for D (6 bases). Germline lookup yields CDR1 SGHNT and CDR2 YENEEA. Trimming removed 5 bases at V and 3 bases at J, with 13 bases between. The CDR3 is 14 amino acids. The CDR3 spells CASSNSGDKETQYF. The CDR3 bases are TGTGCCAGCAGCAATAGCGGCGACAAAGAGACCCAGTACTTC.

This clonotype was recorded many times. Mismatch with germline at one junction end may stem from a read error. This chain joins TRBV5-1 and TRBJ2-7; 8 bases are a match to TRBD1. Per germline, CDR1 SGHRS and CDR2 YFSETQ. The CDR3 consists of 14 residues. The CDR3 DNA is TGTGCCAGCAGTTTAGGGACAGGCGCCTACGAGCAGTACTTC. It is translated as CASSLGTGAYEQYF.

The J gene is TRBJ1-1, the V gene TRBV12-3 or TRBV12-4, with 7 nucleotides matching TRBD1. With V trimmed by 8 bases and J by 11 bases, 11 bases remained unmatched. The CDR3 runs to 12 residues. CDR3 in DNA: TGTGCCAGCGGGTTATACAGGGGAAAGGCTTTCTTT. Translated, it gives CASGLYRGKAFF.

The table lists this clonotype with many counts. V usage is TRBV9 and J usage is TRBJ2-3; 10 bases are a match to TRBD2. CDR1 SGDLS and CDR2 YYNGEE come from the germline V gene. V shed 0 bases, J shed 0 bases, and the junction held 13 bases outside the gene matches. CDR3 length equals 20 residues. CDR3 protein: CASSVDNSGGPSTSTDTQYF. CDR3 nucleotides: TGTGCCAGCAGCGTAGATAATAGCGGGGGGCCTTCGACTAGCACAGATACGCAGTATTTT.